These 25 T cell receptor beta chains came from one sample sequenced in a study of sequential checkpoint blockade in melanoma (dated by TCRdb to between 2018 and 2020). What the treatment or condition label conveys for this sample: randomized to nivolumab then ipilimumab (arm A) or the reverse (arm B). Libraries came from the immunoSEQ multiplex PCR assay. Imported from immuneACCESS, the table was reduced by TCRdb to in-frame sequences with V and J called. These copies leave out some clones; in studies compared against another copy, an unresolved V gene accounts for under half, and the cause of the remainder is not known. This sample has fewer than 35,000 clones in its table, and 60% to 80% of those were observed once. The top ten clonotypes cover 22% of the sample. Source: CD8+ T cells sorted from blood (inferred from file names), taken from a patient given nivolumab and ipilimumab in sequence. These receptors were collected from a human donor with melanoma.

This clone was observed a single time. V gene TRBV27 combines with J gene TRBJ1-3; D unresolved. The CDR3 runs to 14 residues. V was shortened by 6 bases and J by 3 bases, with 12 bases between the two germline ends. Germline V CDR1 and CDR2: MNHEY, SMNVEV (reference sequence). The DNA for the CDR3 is TGTGCCAGCAGGAACAATGGGCGTGGAAACACCATATATTTT. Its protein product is CASRNNGRGNTIYF.

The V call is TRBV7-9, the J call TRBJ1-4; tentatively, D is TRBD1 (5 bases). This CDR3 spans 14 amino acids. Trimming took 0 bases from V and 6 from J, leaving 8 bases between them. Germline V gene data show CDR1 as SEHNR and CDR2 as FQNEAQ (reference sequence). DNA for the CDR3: TGTGCCAGCAGCTTAGCAGGGGTGCATGAAAAACTGTTTTTT. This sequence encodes CASSLAGVHEKLFF.

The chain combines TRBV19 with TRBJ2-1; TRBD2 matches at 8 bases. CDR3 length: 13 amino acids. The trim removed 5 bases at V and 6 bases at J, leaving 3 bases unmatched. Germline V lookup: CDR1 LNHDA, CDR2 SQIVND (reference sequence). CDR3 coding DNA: TGTGCCAGTAGTGTCGGGGGGGTCAATGAGCAGTTCTTC. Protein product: CASSVGGVNEQFF.

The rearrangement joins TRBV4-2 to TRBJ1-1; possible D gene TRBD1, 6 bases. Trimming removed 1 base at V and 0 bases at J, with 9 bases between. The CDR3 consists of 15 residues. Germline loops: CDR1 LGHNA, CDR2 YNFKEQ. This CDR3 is CASSQAQGLNTEAFF. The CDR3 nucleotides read TGTGCCAGCAGCCAAGCGCAGGGGCTGAACACTGAAGCTTTCTTT.

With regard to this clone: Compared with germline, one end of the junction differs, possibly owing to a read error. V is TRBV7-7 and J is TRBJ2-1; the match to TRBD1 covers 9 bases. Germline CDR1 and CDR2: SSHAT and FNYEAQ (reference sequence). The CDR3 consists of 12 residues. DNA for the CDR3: TGTGCTAGCAGCCGGACAGGGGCTGAGCAGTTCTTC. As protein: CASSRTGAEQFF. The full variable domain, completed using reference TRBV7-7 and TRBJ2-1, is GAGVSQSPRYKVTKRGQDVTLRCDPISSHATLYWYQQALGQGPEFLTYFNYEAQPDKSGLPSDRFSAERPEGSISTLTIQRTEQRDSAMYRCASSRTGAEQFFGPGTRLTVL.

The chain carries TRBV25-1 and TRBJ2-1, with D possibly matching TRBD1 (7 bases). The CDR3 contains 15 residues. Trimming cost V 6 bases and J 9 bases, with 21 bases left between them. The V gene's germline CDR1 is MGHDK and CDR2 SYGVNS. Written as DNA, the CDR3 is TGTGCCAGCAGGCCCGACAGGGAGGTTGAGGTTGAGCAGTTCTTC. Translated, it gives CASRPDREVEVEQFF.

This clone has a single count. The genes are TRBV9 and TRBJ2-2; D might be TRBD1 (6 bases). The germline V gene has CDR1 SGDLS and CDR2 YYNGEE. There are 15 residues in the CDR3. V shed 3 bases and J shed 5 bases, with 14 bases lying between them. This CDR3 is CASSDRYRDTGELFF. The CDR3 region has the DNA TGTGCCAGCAGCGATCGGTACAGGGATACCGGGGAGCTGTTTTTT.

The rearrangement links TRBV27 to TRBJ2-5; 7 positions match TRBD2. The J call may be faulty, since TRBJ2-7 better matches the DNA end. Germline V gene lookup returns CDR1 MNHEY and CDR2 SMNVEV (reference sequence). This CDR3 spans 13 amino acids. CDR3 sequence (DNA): TGTGCCAGCAGTTTCTTCGGGGGGTACGAGCAGTACTTC. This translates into CASSFFGGYEQYF.

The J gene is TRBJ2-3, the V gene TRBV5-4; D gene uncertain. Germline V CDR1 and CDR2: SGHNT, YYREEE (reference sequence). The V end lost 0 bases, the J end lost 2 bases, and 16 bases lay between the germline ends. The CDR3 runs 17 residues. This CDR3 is CASSLAGAANPTDTQYF. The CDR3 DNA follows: TGTGCCAGCAGCTTGGCCGGCGCGGCCAACCCCACAGATACGCAGTATTTT.

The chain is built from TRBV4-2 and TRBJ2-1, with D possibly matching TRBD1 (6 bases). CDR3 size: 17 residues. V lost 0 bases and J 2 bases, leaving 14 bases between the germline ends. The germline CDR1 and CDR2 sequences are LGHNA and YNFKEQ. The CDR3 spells CASSQERSQGPYNEQFF. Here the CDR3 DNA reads TGTGCCAGCAGCCAAGAAAGATCACAGGGCCCCTACAATGAGCAGTTCTTC.

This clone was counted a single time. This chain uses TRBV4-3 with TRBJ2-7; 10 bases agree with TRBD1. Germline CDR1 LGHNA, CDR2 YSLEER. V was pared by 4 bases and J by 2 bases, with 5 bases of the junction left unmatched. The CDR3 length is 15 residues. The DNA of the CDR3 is TGCGCCAGCAGCCCCGAGACAGGGGGCACCTACGAGCAGTACTTC. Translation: CASSPETGGTYEQYF.

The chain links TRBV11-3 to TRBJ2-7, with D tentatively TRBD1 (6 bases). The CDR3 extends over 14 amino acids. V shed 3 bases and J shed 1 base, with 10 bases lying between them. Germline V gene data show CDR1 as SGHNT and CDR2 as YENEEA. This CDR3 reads CASSLPGQSYEQYF. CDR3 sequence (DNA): TGTGCCAGCAGCTTGCCGGGACAATCCTACGAGCAGTACTTC.

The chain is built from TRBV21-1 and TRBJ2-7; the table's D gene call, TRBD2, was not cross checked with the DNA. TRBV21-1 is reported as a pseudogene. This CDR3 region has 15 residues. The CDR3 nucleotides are TGTGCCAGCAGGAGGACTAGCGGGAGTGTCTACGAGCAGTACTTC. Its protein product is CASRRTSGSVYEQYF.

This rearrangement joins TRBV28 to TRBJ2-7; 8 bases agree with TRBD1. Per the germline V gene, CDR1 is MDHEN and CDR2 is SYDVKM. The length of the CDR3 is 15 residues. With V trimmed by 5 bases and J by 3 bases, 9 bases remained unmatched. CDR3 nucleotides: TGTGCCAGCAGTCCGAGACAGGGGCAAAACTACGAGCAGTACTTC. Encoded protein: CASSPRQGQNYEQYF.

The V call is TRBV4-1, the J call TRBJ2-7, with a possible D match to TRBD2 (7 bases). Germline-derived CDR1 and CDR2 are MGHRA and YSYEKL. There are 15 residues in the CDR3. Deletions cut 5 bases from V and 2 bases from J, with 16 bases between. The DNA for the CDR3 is TGCGCCAGCAGCTATTCAGGGGAGGGGGCCTACGAGCAGTACTTC. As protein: CASSYSGEGAYEQYF.

The CDR3 is CASSLALAEAYGYTF. The CDR3 nucleotides read TGTGCCAGCAGCTTGGCTCTAGCAGAGGCTTATGGCTACACCTTC. The rearrangement uses TRBV5-6 and TRBJ1-2; no definite D call. The CDR3 length is 15 residues. V lost 0 bases, J lost 5 bases, and 14 bases lay in between. Germline V gene data show CDR1 as SGHDT and CDR2 as YYEEEE. Full variable domain (remainder filled in from reference TRBV5-6 and TRBJ1-2): DAGVTQSPTHLIKTRGQQVTLRCSPKSGHDTVSWYQQALGQGPQFIFQYYEEEERQRGNFPDRFSGHQFPNYSSELNVNALLLGDSALYLCASSLALAEAYGYTFGSGTRLTVV.

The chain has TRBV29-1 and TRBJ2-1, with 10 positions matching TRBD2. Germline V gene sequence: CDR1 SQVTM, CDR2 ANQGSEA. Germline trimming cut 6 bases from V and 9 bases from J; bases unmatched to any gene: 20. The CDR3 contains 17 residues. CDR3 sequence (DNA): TGCAGCGTCCTACCCCCCCTCCTAGCGGGAGTTGAGGGTGAGCAGTTCTTC. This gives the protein CSVLPPLLAGVEGEQFF.

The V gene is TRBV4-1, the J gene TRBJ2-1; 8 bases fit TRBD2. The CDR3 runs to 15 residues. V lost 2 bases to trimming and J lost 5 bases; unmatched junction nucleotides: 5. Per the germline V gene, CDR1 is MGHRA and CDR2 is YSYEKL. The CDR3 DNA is TGCGCCAGCAGCCAACTCCGGCGGGGGGACAATGAGCAGTTCTTC. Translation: CASSQLRRGDNEQFF.

The CDR3 protein is CASSLWGLAGLGGAKNIQYF. The CDR3 coding sequence is TGTGCCAGCAGTTTATGGGGACTAGCGGGACTCGGGGGGGCCAAAAACATTCAGTACTTC. The chain uses TRBV27 and TRBJ2-4, with 13 nucleotides matching TRBD2. In germline, CDR1 is MNHEY, CDR2 SMNVEV (reference sequence). J was trimmed by 1 base and V by 1 base; bases with no gene match: 10. The CDR3 runs to 20 residues.

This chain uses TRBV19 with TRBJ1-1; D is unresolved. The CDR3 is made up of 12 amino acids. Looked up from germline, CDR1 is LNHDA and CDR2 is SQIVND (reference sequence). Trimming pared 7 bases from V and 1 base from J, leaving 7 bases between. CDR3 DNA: TGTGCCAGTACCGCAGGGAACACTGAAGCTTTCTTT. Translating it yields CASTAGNTEAFF.

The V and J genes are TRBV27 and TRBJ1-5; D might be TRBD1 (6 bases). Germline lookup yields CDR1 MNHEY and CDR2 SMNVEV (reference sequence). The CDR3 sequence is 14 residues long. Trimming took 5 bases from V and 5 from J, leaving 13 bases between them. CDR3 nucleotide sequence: TGTGCCAGCAGTACAACAGGGTGGGATCAGCCCCAGCATTTT. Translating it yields CASSTTGWDQPQHF.

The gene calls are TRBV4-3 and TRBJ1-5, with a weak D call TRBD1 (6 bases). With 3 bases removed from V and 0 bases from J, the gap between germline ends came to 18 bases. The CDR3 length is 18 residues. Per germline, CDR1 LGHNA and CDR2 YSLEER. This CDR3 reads CASSHPQGTIYSNQPQHF. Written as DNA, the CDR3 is TGCGCCAGCAGCCACCCCCAGGGGACAATATATAGCAATCAGCCCCAGCATTTT.

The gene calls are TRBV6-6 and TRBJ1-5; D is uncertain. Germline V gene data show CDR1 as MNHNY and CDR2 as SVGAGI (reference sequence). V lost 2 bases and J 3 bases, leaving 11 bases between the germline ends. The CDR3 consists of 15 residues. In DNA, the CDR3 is TGTGCCAGCAGTTACGACGAGGGTTTCAATCAGCCCCAGCATTTT. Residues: CASSYDEGFNQPQHF.

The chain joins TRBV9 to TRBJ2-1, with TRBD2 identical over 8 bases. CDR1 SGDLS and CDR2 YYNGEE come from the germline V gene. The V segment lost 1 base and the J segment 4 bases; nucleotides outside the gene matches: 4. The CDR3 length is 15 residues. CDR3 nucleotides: TGTGCCAGCAGCGTACGGGGGGGCCGGTACAATGAGCAGTTCTTC. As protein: CASSVRGGRYNEQFF.

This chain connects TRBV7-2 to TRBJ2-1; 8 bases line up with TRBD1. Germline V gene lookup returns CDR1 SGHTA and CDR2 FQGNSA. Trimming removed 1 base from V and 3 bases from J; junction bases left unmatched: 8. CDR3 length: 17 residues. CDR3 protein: CASSLVIGTGYYNEQFF. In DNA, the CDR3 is TGTGCCAGCAGCTTAGTAATCGGGACAGGATACTACAATGAGCAGTTCTTC.